This T cell receptor beta chain was identified in a study of blood T cell repertoires in COVID-19 (dated by TCRdb to about 2020). With regard to the full study: The collaborator samples originated in the United States, Italy and Spain and spanned the acute and convalescent phases of COVID-19. The prospective study material was composed of cDNA or gDNA derived from T cells, B-cell-depleted T cells, or PBMCs. The dataset comprised deeply sampled blood TCRbeta repertoires from subjects exposed to, actively infected with, or recovered from COVID-19. The repertoires were released in a freely available public database intended as a resource for research on the immune response to SARS-CoV-2. Samples came from the ongoing ImmuneRACE study (first 160 participants) plus 1,254 subjects from 6 global collaborators. The sample metadata nearly always contained a de-identified subject ID, COVID-19 status, age in years and sex. Where available, HLA class I and class II types were obtained from metadata supplied by the sample provider rather than from assay-based typing.

TCRbeta CDR3 regions were amplified from genomic DNA by means of the immunoSEQ Assay, a bias-controlled multiplex PCR. Per the authors' processing: Within the assay, amplification of reference gene primers was used to estimate how many nucleated cells each sample contained. Sequence reads were collapsed and filtered to measure the absolute abundance of every unique TCRbeta CDR3 rearrangement. For each sample, productive Simpson clonality was calculated by taking the square root of Simpson's diversity index across productive rearrangements. Imported from immuneACCESS, the table was reduced by TCRdb to in-frame sequences with V and J called. These copies leave out some clones; in studies compared against another copy, an unresolved V gene accounts for under half, and the cause of the remainder is not known. V, J and clone size are those of that table, while D and trimming were read from the DNA. In all, the sample holds some 340,000 clones, and around 87% of those were seen once. Under 5.5% of the sample is taken by the ten largest.

This clone was seen just once. The target of this receptor is not known. Base qualities are not at hand, and no much larger clone is one base apart. The CDR3 runs 15 residues from the cysteine to the phenylalanine. Just CDR3 DNA is preserved here, 45 bases in frame from base 1. CDR1 and CDR2 were assigned from the germline V gene as SGHTA and FQGTGA. V and J lose 5 bases and 1 base, and a span of 13 bases separates them. Study-level results and caveats: Clinical and demographic metadata were provided uncurated, with the amount varying by source and participant.

Participants in the prospective study were enrolled through a virtual design, were aged about 18 to 90 years, and lived in 24 United States geographic areas. In the prospective study, cohorts were assigned on the basis of participant-reported clinical history obtained from a screening survey and a study questionnaire. For ImmuneRACE Cohort 3, a participant was defined as recovered based on two consecutive negative NP/OP PCR tests, clearance by a healthcare professional, or resolution of symptoms. Mobile phlebotomists in the prospective study collected whole blood, serum and a nasopharyngeal or oropharyngeal swab from every participant. Over a 2-month period, participants in the prospective study had the option of providing additional blood draws and questionnaires. Blood samples from the prospective study were shipped frozen or at room temperature prior to DNA extraction.

The chain employs TRBV7-3 and TRBJ2-3; TRBD1 is perhaps the D gene, given 5 matching bases. This receptor was obtained from a woman in her 30s who had recovered from COVID-19. The sample consisted of PBMCs or T cells enriched from blood (not recorded which). The CDR3 sequence is CASSLSVRGTDTQYF. The nucleotide sequence reads as follows: TGTGCCAGCAGCCTCTCGGTCAGGGGCACAGATACGCAGTATTTT.